Following are 8 T cell receptor beta chains from one sample sequenced in a study of OX40 agonist ivuxolimab in advanced cancers. Receptor libraries were prepared by the immunoSEQ multiplex PCR assay. TCRdb obtained this table from immuneACCESS and retained in-frame rearrangements with V and J assigned. These tables miss some clones; where compared with another copy, unresolved V genes account for less than half of the shortfall, and the remainder is unexplained. This sample gives more than 95,000 clones in total; roughly 89% of them show up just once. Less than 1% of the sample is taken by the ten largest. The input for sequencing was CD4+ or CD8+ T cells sorted from blood, taken in a trial of the OX40 agonist ivuxolimab. These TCRs come from an adult with an advanced solid tumor such as melanoma, head and neck, liver or kidney cancer.

This chain uses TRBV7-2 with TRBJ2-7; 12 bases map to TRBD2. The CDR3 covers 17 residues. Germline values: CDR1 SGHTA, CDR2 FQGNSA. With V trimmed by 5 bases and J by 6 bases, 14 bases remained unmatched. CDR3 nucleotides: TGTGCCAGCAGCCCTACCGTTCGGCTAGCGGGGGGGTTCGAGCAGTACTTC. Protein sequence: CASSPTVRLAGGFEQYF.

The sample holds one count of this clone. The chain employs TRBV19 and TRBJ1-1; unclear D gene. The ends were cut back, 5 bases at V and 0 bases at J, with 10 bases in the middle. The CDR3 sequence is 14 residues long. Per germline, CDR1 LNHDA and CDR2 SQIVND (reference sequence). The CDR3 bases are TGTGCCAGTAGTGCAGAGAGAATGAACACTGAAGCTTTCTTT. The encoded protein is CASSAERMNTEAFF.

The chain combines TRBV15 with TRBJ1-6, with TRBD1 as a possible D gene (6 bases). The V gene's germline CDR1 is LNHNV and CDR2 YYDKDF (reference sequence). Trimming shortened V by 0 bases and J by 7 bases, and 10 bases separated the two germline ends. The CDR3 extends over 15 amino acids. CDR3 in DNA: TGTGCCACCAGCAGAGATAGGGGGAAGAATTCACCCCTCCACTTT. Protein: CATSRDRGKNSPLHF.

The rearrangement joins TRBV10-1 to TRBJ2-5, with 8 bases fitting TRBD2. Trimming at V came to 4 bases and at J to 5 bases, leaving 6 bases not matched to a gene. Germline CDR1 is WNHNN and CDR2 is SYGVQD (reference sequence). The CDR3 loop spans 14 amino acids. CDR3 sequence reads: CASSGERGSETQYF. The CDR3 DNA reads TGCGCCAGCAGTGGTGAGCGGGGGTCGGAGACCCAGTACTTC.

In its sample, this clone was seen once. The chain has TRBV7-9 and TRBJ2-3; tentative D call: TRBD1 (5 bases). The CDR3 length is 13 residues. With 2 bases removed from V and 3 bases from J, the gap between germline ends came to 6 bases. Germline loops: CDR1 SEHNR, CDR2 FQNEAQ (reference sequence). CDR3 loop: CASSLQGTDTQYF. The CDR3 DNA is TGTGCCAGCAGCTTACAGGGAACAGATACGCAGTATTTT.

This chain links TRBV7-2 with TRBJ2-3; TRBD2 matches at 9 bases. V was clipped by 5 bases and J by 6 bases; unmatched bases: 12. Germline V CDR1 and CDR2: SGHTA, FQGNSA. This CDR3 is built from 16 residues. The CDR3 bases are TGTGCCAGCAGCAGTCATAGCGGGGGCCGGGGGGATACGCAGTATTTT. It specifies CASSSHSGGRGDTQYF. Full variable domain (remainder filled in from reference TRBV7-2 and TRBJ2-3): GAGVSQSPSNKVTEKGKDVELRCDPISGHTALYWYRQSLGQGLEFLIYFQGNSAPDKSGLPSDRFSAERTGGSVSTLTIQRTQQEDSAVYLCASSSHSGGRGDTQYFGPGTRLTVL.

The chain employs TRBV6-6 and TRBJ1-3, with D possibly being TRBD1 (5 bases). This CDR3 is 14 amino acids long. Germline assignment: CDR1 MNHNY and CDR2 SVGAGI (reference sequence). V was shortened by 5 bases and J by 0 bases, with 8 bases between the two germline ends. CDR3 bases: TGTGCCAGCAGTGCCAGGGTCTCTGGAAACACCATATATTTT. It specifies CASSARVSGNTIYF.

This rearrangement joins TRBV28 to TRBJ2-7; D is tentatively TRBD1 or TRBD2 (5 bases each). CDR3 length: 15 amino acids. Germline values: CDR1 MDHEN, CDR2 SYDVKM. V was clipped by 4 bases and J by 2 bases, with 15 bases between them. CDR3 residues: CASSSSGAGPYEQYF. As DNA, the CDR3 is TGTGCCAGCAGTTCCTCCGGGGCAGGACCCTACGAGCAGTACTTC. Using reference TRBV28 and TRBJ2-7 for the parts outside the CDR3, the full variable domain is DVKVTQSSRYLVKRTGEKVFLECVQDMDHENMFWYRQDPGLGLRLIYFSYDVKMKEKGDIPEGYSVSREKKERFSLILESASTNQTSMYLCASSSSGAGPYEQYFGPGTRLTVT.